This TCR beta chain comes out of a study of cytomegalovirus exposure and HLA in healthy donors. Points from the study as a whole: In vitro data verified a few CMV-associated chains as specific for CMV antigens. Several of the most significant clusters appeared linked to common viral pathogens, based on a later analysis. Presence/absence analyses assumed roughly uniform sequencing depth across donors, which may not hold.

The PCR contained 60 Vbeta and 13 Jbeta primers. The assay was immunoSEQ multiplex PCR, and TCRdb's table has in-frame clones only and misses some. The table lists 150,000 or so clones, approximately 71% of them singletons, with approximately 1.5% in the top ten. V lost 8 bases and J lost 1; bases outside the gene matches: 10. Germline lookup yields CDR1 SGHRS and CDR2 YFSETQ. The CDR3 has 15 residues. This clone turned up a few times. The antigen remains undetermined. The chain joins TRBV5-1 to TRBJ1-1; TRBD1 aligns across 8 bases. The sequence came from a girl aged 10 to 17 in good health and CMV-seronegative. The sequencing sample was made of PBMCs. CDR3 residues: CASKAGGAWNTEAFF. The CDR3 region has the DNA TGCGCCAGTAAAGCAGGGGGCGCTTGGAACACTGAAGCTTTCTTT. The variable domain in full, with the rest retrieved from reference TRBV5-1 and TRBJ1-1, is KAGVTQTPRYLIKTRGQQVTLSCSPISGHRSVSWYQQTPGQGLQFLFEYFSETQRNKGNFPGRFSGRQFSNSRSEMNVSTLELGDSALYLCASKAGGAWNTEAFFGQGTRLTVV.